This T cell receptor (beta chain) is from a study of cytomegalovirus exposure and HLA in healthy donors. The PCR ran on 60 Vbeta and 13 Jbeta primers. Generated by immunoSEQ multiplex PCR, the TCRdb table keeps only in-frame clones and is missing some. Its table lists around 130,000 clones. Trimming cost V 5 bases and J 0 bases; bases outside gene matches: 2. Per germline, CDR1 MNHNS and CDR2 SASEGT. The CDR3 is 14 amino acids. The TCR sequence derives from a middle-aged woman in good health and CMV-seronegative. The sample consisted of PBMCs. The J gene is TRBJ1-1, the V gene TRBV6-1; the match to TRBD1 covers 8 bases. The CDR3 sequence is CASSLGQVNTEAFF. The CDR3 DNA reads TGTGCCAGCAGTTTGGGACAGGTGAACACTGAAGCTTTCTTT.